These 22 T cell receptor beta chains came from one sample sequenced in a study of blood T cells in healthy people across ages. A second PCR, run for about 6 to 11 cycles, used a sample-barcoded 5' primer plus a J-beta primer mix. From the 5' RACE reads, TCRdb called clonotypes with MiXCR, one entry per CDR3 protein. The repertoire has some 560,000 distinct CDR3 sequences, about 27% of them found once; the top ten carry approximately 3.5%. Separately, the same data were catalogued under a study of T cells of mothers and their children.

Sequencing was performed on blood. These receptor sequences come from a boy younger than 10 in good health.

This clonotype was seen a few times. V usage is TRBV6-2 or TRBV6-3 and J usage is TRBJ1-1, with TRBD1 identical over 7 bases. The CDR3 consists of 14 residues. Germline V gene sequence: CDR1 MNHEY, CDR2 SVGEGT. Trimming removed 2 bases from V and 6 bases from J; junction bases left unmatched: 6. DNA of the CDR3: TGTGCCAGCAGTTACGGGACAGCTTTCGCTGAAGCTTTCTTT. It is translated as CASSYGTAFAEAFF.

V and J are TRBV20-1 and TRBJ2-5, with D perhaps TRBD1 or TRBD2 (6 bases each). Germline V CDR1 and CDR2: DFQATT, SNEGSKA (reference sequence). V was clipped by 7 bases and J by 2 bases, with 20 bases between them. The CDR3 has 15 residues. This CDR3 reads CSVGAGAGQQETQYF. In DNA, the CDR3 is TGCAGTGTTGGGGCCGGGGCGGGACAACAAGAGACCCAGTACTTC.

The CDR3 bases are TGTGCCAGCAGCCCACAGGGTCTTAGGCTGTTTTTT. Amino acid sequence: CASSPQGLRLFF. J is TRBJ1-4 and V is TRBV11-2; D might be TRBD1 (6 bases). The CDR3 has 12 amino acids. Germline CDR1 is SGHAT and CDR2 is FQNNGV. V shed 5 bases and J shed 14 bases, with 15 bases lying between them.

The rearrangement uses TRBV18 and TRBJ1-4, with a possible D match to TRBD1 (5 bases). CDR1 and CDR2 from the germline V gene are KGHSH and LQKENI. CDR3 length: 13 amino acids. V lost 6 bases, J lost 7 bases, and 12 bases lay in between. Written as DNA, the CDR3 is TGTGCCAGCTCTGACCGGGGCGGTGAAAAACTGTTTTTT. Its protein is CASSDRGGEKLFF.

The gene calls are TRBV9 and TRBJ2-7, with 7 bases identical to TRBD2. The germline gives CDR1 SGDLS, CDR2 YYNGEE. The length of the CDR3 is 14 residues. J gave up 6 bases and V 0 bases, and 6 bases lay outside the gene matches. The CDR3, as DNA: TGTGCCAGCAGCGTAGAGGCGGGGGAGCCCGAGCAGTACTTC. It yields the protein CASSVEAGEPEQYF.

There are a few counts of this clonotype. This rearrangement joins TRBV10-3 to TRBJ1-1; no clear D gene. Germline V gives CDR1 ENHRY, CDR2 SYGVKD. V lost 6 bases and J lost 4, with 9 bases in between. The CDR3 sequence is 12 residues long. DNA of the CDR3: TGTGCCATCAGCGGGAATCCCACTGAAGCTTTCTTT. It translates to CAISGNPTEAFF.

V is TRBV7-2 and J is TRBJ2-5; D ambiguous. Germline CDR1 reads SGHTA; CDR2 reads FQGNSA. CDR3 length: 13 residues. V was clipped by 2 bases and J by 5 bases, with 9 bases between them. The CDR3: CASSLNPAETQYF. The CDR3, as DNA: TGTGCCAGCAGCTTAAATCCGGCGGAGACCCAGTACTTC.

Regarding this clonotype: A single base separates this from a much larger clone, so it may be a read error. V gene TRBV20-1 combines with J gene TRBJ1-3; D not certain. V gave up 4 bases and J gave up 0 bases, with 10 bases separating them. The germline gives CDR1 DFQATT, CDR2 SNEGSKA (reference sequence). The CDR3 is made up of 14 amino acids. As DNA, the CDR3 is TGCAGTGCTATCCCGACGAGCTCTGGAAACACCATATATTTT. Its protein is CSAIPTSSGNTIYF.

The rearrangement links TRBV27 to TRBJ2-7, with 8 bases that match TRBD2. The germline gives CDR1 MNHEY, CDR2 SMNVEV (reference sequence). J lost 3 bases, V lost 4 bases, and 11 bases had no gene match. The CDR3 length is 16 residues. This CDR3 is CASSSPTSAYSYEQYF. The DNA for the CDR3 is TGTGCCAGCAGTTCTCCGACTAGCGCTTATAGCTACGAGCAGTACTTC.

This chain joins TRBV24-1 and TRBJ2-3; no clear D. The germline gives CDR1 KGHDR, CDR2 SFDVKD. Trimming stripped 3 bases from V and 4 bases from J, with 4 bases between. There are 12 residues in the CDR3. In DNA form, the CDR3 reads TGTGCCACCAGTGATGCCGCAGATACGCAGTATTTT. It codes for CATSDAADTQYF.

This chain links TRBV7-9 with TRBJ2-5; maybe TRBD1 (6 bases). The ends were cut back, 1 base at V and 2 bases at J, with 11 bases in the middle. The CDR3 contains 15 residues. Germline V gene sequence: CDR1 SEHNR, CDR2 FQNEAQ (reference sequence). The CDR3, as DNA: TGTGCCAGCAGCTTAGTAACAGGGTATCAAGAGACCCAGTACTTC. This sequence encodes CASSLVTGYQETQYF.

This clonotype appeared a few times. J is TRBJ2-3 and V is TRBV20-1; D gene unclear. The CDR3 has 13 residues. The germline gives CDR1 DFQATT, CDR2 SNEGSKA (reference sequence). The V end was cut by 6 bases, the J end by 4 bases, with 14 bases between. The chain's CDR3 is CSAPWVRSDTQYF. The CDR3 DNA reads TGCAGTGCCCCCTGGGTTAGGTCAGATACGCAGTATTTT.

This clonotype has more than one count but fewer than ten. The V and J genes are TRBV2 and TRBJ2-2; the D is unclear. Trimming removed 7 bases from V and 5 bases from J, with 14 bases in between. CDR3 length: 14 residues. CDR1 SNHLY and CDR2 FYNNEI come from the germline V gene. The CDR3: CASTTPWQTGELFF. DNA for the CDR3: TGTGCCAGCACTACCCCTTGGCAGACCGGGGAGCTGTTTTTT.

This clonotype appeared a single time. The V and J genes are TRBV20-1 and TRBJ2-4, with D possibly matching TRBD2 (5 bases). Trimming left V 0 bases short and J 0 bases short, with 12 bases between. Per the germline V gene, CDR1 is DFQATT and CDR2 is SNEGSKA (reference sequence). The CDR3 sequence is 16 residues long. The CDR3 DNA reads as TGCAGTGCTAGAGATCTAAGGGAGCTAGCCAAAAACATTCAGTACTTC. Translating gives CSARDLRELAKNIQYF.

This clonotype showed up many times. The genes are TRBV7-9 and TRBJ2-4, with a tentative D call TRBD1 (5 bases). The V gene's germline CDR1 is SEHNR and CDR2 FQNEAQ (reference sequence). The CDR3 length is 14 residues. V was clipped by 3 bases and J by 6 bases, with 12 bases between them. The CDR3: CASSLFRVGNIQYF. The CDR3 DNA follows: TGTGCCAGCAGCTTGTTCAGGGTGGGAAACATTCAGTACTTC.

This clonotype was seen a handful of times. DNA for the CDR3: TGCAGCGCCGGTGAGGGGGAGCCCCAGCATTTT. Residues: CSAGEGEPQHF. The chain couples TRBV29-1 to TRBJ1-5, with D possibly being TRBD1 (6 bases). V lost 7 bases and J 8 bases, leaving 12 bases between the germline ends. The CDR3 length is 11 residues. Germline loops: CDR1 SQVTM, CDR2 ANQGSEA.

The CDR3 sequence: CASSGGTSGSTDTQYF. The DNA for the CDR3 is TGTGCCAGCAGTGGAGGGACTAGCGGTTCCACAGATACGCAGTATTTT. This chain connects TRBV25-1 to TRBJ2-3; TRBD2 aligns across 11 bases. The J segment lost 2 bases and the V segment lost 4 bases, leaving 5 bases of the junction unmatched. This CDR3 comprises 16 residues. CDR1 and CDR2 from the germline V gene are MGHDK and SYGVNS.

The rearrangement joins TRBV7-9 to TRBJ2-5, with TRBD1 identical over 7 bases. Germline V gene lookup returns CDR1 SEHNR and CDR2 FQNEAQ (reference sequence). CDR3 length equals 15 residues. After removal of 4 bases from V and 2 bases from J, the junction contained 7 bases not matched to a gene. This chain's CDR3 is CASSSRDRNQETQYF. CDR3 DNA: TGTGCCAGCAGCTCTCGGGACAGAAATCAAGAGACCCAGTACTTC.

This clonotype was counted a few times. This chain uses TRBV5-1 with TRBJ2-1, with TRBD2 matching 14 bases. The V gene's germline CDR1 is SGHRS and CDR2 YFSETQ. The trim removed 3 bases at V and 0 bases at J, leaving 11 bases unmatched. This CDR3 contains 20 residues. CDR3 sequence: CASSSPPGLAGAGSYNEQFF. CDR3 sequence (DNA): TGCGCCAGCAGCTCACCCCCGGGACTAGCGGGAGCTGGCTCCTACAATGAGCAGTTCTTC.

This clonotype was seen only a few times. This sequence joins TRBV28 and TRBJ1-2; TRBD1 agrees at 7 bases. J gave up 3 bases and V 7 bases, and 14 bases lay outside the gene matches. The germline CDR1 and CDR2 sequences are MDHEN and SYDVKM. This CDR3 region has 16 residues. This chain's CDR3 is CASTRRGPTPHYGYTF. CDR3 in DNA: TGTGCCAGCACCCGAAGGGGGCCCACTCCCCACTATGGCTACACCTTC.

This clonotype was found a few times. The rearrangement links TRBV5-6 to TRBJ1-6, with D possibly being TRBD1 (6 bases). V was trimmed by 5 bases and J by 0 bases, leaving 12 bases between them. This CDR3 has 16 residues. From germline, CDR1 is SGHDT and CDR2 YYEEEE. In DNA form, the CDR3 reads TGTGCCAGCAGTCAAATAGGGGGCTCCTATAATTCACCCCTCCACTTT. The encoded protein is CASSQIGGSYNSPLHF.

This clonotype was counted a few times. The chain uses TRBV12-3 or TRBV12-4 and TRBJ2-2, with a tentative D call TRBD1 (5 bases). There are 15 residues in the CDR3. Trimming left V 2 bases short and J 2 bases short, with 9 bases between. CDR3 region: CASSLYRHNTGELFF. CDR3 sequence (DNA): TGTGCCAGCAGTTTATACAGGCACAACACCGGGGAGCTGTTTTTT.